This TCR beta chain was found in a study of T cell responses to AZD1222 COVID-19 vaccine. Details on this clone: The target antigen is unknown.

Sequencing used immunoSEQ multiplex PCR; TCRdb keeps in-frame clones, though not all of them. The sample has 90,000 to 120,000 clones; 90% to 95% are singletons. Findings and limits, study-wide: Donors were chiefly white British, with a greater number of females, and clonal diversity was perhaps underestimated. Nearly half of spike-specific TCRs reportedly target unmutated variant regions.

Per germline, CDR1 LNHDA and CDR2 SQIVND (reference sequence). After removal of 4 bases from V and 5 bases from J, the junction contained 7 bases not matched to a gene. The CDR3 extends over 14 amino acids. Specimen: peripheral blood, collected on day 0 of AZD1222 vaccination. The origin of this receptor is an adult in good health. The chain carries TRBV19 and TRBJ1-2; 7 bases map to TRBD1. The CDR3 DNA reads TGTGCCAGTAGTACCAGACAGGGTGGATATGGCTACACCTTC. It translates to CASSTRQGGYGYTF.